The 18 T cell receptor beta chains below all came from one sample that was sequenced in a study of blood T cell repertoires in COVID-19. Only in-frame clones appear in the TCRdb table, and some are missing; sequencing was by immunoSEQ multiplex PCR. Altogether approximately 170,000 clones are present, approximately 89% being singletons, with the ten largest covering approximately 3.5%. The sequencing input was peripheral blood. These receptors were collected from a man in his sixties or seventies with acute or convalescent COVID-19.

The V gene is TRBV10-1, the J gene TRBJ2-3, with TRBD1 matching over 8 bases. Germline values: CDR1 WNHNN, CDR2 SYGVQD (reference sequence). Trimming removed 5 bases from V and 0 bases from J; junction bases left unmatched: 7. The CDR3 sequence is 16 residues long. CDR3 region: CASSTRGPSSTDTQYF. The CDR3 DNA reads TGCGCCAGCAGTACCAGGGGGCCTTCTAGCACAGATACGCAGTATTTT.

This clone was detected only a few times. The genes are TRBV11-1 and TRBJ1-1; D not certain. The CDR3 has 13 amino acids. From germline, CDR1 is SGHAT and CDR2 FQDESV (reference sequence). V lost 2 bases, J lost 11 bases, and 15 bases lay in between. In DNA form, the CDR3 reads TGTGCCAGCAGCTTACTCCGGGATCCAATGGCTTTCTTT. Translation: CASSLLRDPMAFF.

This clone has only a few counts. J is TRBJ1-2 and V is TRBV29-1; 12 bases match TRBD1. The germline CDR1 and CDR2 sequences are SQVTM and ANQGSEA. Germline trimming cut 6 bases from V and 5 bases from J; bases unmatched to any gene: 4. This CDR3 has 13 residues. The CDR3 nucleotides read TGCAGCGTAGGGACAGGGGGCCGGTATGGCTACACCTTC. Translated: CSVGTGGRYGYTF.

V and J are TRBV27 and TRBJ2-1; TRBD1 matches at 7 bases. In germline, CDR1 is MNHEY, CDR2 SMNVEV (reference sequence). With V trimmed by 6 bases and J by 5 bases, 16 bases remained unmatched. This CDR3 has 17 residues. As DNA, the CDR3 is TGTGCCAGCAGAGCCCTGACGACAGGGTGGAAAGACAATGAGCAGTTCTTC. This encodes CASRALTTGWKDNEQFF.

This clone has just one count. V gene TRBV15 combines with J gene TRBJ1-1; maybe TRBD1 (5 bases). Germline lookup yields CDR1 LNHNV and CDR2 YYDKDF (reference sequence). Trimming stripped 6 bases from V and 3 bases from J, with 17 bases between. The CDR3 loop spans 15 amino acids. The CDR3 DNA follows: TGTGCCACCAGTCGGGGGGACGGTTGGGACACTGAAGCTTTCTTT. Amino acid sequence: CATSRGDGWDTEAFF.

V is TRBV4-1 and J is TRBJ2-5; D may be TRBD2 (5 bases). The germline V gene has CDR1 MGHRA and CDR2 YSYEKL. V lost 3 bases, J lost 9 bases, and 20 bases lay in between. This CDR3 comprises 15 residues. As DNA, the CDR3 is TGCGCCAGCAGCCACTATCCCGGGAAAGACGCGGCCCAGTACTTC. Protein product: CASSHYPGKDAAQYF.

J is TRBJ1-6 and V is TRBV27; 7 bases match TRBD1. The V and J ends lost 7 bases and 2 bases, in that order; junction bases with no gene match: 8. There are 16 residues in the CDR3. Germline V gene data show CDR1 as MNHEY and CDR2 as SMNVEV (reference sequence). CDR3: CASNYRGRPYNSPLHF. The CDR3 DNA sequence: TGTGCCAGCAATTACAGGGGTCGGCCCTATAATTCACCCCTCCACTTT.

The CDR3 bases are TGTGCCAGCAGCTACACGACAGGTTCGATGAACACTGAAGCTTTCTTT. As protein: CASSYTTGSMNTEAFF. The chain joins TRBV11-2 to TRBJ1-1, with D possibly matching TRBD1 (6 bases). This CDR3 has 16 amino acids. Trimming removed 4 bases at V and 0 bases at J, with 15 bases between. The V gene's germline CDR1 is SGHAT and CDR2 FQNNGV.

V usage is TRBV4-3 and J usage is TRBJ1-4, with TRBD1 matching 11 bases. The CDR3 loop spans 16 amino acids. Trimming at V came to 0 bases and at J to 6 bases, leaving 3 bases not matched to a gene. Germline V gives CDR1 LGHNA, CDR2 YSLEER. The DNA of the CDR3 is TGCGCCAGCAGCCAAGAGGTGGGACAGGGGGATGAAAAACTGTTTTTT. Amino acid sequence: CASSQEVGQGDEKLFF.

CDR3 sequence: CASSLFRGSSTDTQYF. In DNA form, the CDR3 reads TGTGCCAGCAGCTTATTTCGGGGGTCTAGCACAGATACGCAGTATTTT. The rearrangement uses TRBV7-2 and TRBJ2-3, with a weak D call TRBD2 (6 bases). This CDR3 is 16 amino acids long. V was cut by 2 bases and J by 0 bases, with 12 bases left in between. Germline V lookup: CDR1 SGHTA, CDR2 FQGNSA.

This sequence joins TRBV30 and TRBJ1-1; D is undetermined. CDR1 GTSNPN and CDR2 SVGIG come from the germline V gene (reference sequence). This CDR3 region has 13 residues. Between the trimmed V and J ends, which lost 3 bases and 3 bases, there was a span of 11 bases. The CDR3 region is CAWREGTYTEAFF. DNA of the CDR3: TGTGCCTGGAGGGAGGGTACCTACACTGAAGCTTTCTTT.

The V gene is TRBV2, the J gene TRBJ2-4; D is possibly TRBD1 (5 bases). CDR1 is SNHLY and CDR2 is FYNNEI in the germline V gene. The CDR3 sequence is 13 residues long. The ends were cut back, 5 bases at V and 9 bases at J, with 14 bases in the middle. The CDR3 here is CASSLQEDGIQYF. CDR3 bases: TGTGCCAGCAGTTTACAGGAAGATGGCATTCAGTACTTC.

This clone was seen a handful of times. The chain recombines TRBV29-1 with TRBJ1-5; D might be TRBD1 (6 bases). CDR1 is SQVTM, CDR2 ANQGSEA, per germline. The CDR3 length is 13 residues. Trimming cost V 1 base and J 4 bases, with 8 bases left between them. In nucleotides, the CDR3 is TGCAGCGTTGAAGTAGGACAGAATCAGCCCCAGCATTTT. Protein product: CSVEVGQNQPQHF. Together with reference TRBV29-1 and TRBJ1-5, the CDR3 gives the full variable domain: SAVISQKPSRDICQRGTSLTIQCQVDSQVTMMFWYRQQPGQSLTLIATANQGSEATYESGFVIDKFPISRPNLTFSTLTVSNMSPEDSSIYLCSVEVGQNQPQHFGDGTRLSIL.

This clone was detected a few times. The chain links TRBV6-6 to TRBJ1-2, with D perhaps matching TRBD1 (5 bases). Germline V gene data show CDR1 as MNHNY and CDR2 as SVGAGI (reference sequence). The CDR3 is 17 residues long. V gave up 5 bases and J gave up 5 bases, with 24 bases separating them. The DNA of the CDR3 is TGTGCCAGCAGTCCTTCGGACACCAAGATGGCTTTATATGGCTACACCTTC. Translating it yields CASSPSDTKMALYGYTF.

The V call is TRBV5-1, the J call TRBJ1-1; TRBD1 aligns across 7 bases. V was pared by 4 bases and J by 6 bases, with 9 bases of the junction left unmatched. CDR3 size: 14 residues. Germline V gene data show CDR1 as SGHRS and CDR2 as YFSETQ. The CDR3 spells CASSPRDSSPEAFF. CDR3 coding DNA: TGCGCCAGCAGCCCCCGGGACAGTAGCCCTGAAGCTTTCTTT.

The chain combines TRBV6-6 with TRBJ1-1, with 11 bases matching TRBD1. The CDR3 runs to 16 residues. The germline CDR1 and CDR2 sequences are MNHNY and SVGAGI (reference sequence). The junction had 8 bases not matched to a gene; V was cut back by 5 bases and J by 3 bases. CDR3 nucleotides: TGTGCCAGCAGTACAGGGACAGGGGGGAGGCACACTGAAGCTTTCTTT. Amino acids: CASSTGTGGRHTEAFF.

This clone was seen just once. V gene TRBV7-2 combines with J gene TRBJ2-5; 7 bases line up with TRBD1. Trimming cost V 1 base and J 1 base; bases outside gene matches: 3. Germline lookup yields CDR1 SGHTA and CDR2 FQGNSA. The CDR3 covers 15 residues. CDR3 in amino acids: CASSLGDRVQETQYF. DNA of the CDR3: TGTGCCAGCAGCTTAGGTGACAGGGTCCAAGAGACCCAGTACTTC.

The V and J genes are TRBV6-4 and TRBJ1-1, with D unclear. The CDR3 contains 14 residues. The germline gives CDR1 MRHNA, CDR2 SNTAGT. Trimming pared 2 bases from V and 4 bases from J, leaving 11 bases between. The DNA of the CDR3 is TGTGCCAGCAGTGACGAGGGCCGGGGCACTGAAGCTTTCTTT. It is translated as CASSDEGRGTEAFF.